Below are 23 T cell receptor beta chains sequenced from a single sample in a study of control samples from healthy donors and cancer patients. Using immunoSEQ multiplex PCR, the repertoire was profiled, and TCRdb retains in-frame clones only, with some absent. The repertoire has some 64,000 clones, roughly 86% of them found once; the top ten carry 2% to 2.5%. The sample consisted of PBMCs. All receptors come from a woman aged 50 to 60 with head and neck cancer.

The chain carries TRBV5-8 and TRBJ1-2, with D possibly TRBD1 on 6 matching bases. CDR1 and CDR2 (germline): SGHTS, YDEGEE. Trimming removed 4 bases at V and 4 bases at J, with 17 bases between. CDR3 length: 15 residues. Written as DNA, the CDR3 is TGTGCCAGCAGCGACCGCTGGGGGCTGACCTATGGCTACACCTTC. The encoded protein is CASSDRWGLTYGYTF. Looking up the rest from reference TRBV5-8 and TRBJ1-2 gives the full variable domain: EAGVTQSPTHLIKTRGQQATLRCSPISGHTSVYWYQQALGLGLQFLLWYDEGEERNRGNFPPRFSGRQFPNYSSELNVNALELEDSALYLCASSDRWGLTYGYTFGSGTRLTVV.

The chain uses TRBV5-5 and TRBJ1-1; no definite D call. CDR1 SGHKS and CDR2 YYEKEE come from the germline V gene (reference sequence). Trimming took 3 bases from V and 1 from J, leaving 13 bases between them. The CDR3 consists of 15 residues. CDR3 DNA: TGTGCCAGCAGCTCCCTTTCGGGCCCGAACACTGAAGCTTTCTTT. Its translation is CASSSLSGPNTEAFF.

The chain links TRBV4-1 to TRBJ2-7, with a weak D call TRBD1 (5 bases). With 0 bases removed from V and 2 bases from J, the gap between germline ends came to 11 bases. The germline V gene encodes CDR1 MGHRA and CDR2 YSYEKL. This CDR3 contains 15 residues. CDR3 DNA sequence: TGCGCCAGCAGCCAAGATCCCACAGGAGCCTACGAGCAGTACTTC. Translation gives CASSQDPTGAYEQYF.

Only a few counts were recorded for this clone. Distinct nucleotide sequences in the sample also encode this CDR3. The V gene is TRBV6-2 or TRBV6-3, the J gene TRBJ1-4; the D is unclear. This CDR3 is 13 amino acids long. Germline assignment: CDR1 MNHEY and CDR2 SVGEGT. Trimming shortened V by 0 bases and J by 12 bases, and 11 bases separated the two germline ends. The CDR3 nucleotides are TGTGCCAGCAGTTACTCAGAGGCCGACCAACTGTTTTTT. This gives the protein CASSYSEADQLFF.

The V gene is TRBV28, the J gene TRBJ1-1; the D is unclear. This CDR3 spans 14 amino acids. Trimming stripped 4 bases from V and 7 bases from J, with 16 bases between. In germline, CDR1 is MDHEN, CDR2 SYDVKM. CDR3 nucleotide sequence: TGTGCCAGCAGTTCCTTACGACGGCGTGATGAAGCTTTCTTT. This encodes CASSSLRRRDEAFF.

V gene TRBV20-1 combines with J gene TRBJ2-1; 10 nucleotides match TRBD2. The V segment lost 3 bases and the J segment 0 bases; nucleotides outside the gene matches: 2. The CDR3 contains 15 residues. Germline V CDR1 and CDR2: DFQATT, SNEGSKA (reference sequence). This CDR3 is CSASSSGGSYNEQFF. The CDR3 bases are TGCAGTGCTAGTTCTAGCGGGGGCTCCTACAATGAGCAGTTCTTC.

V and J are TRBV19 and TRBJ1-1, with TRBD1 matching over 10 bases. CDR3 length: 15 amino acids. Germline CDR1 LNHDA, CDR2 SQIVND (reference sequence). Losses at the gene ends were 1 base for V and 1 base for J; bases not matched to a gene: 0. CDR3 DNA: TGTGCCAGTAGTATAGGACAGGGGGCGAACACTGAAGCTTTCTTT. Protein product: CASSIGQGANTEAFF.

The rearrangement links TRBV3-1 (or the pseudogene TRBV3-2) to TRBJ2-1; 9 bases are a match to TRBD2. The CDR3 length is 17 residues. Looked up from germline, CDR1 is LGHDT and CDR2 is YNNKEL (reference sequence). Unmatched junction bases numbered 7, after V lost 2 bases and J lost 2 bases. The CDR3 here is CASSQTSGPSAYNEQFF. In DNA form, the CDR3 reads TGTGCCAGCAGCCAAACTAGCGGGCCGAGCGCCTACAATGAGCAGTTCTTC.

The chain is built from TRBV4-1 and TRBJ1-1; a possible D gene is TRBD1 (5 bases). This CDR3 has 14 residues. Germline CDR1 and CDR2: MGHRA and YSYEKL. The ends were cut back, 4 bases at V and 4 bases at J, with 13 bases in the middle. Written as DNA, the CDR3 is TGCGCCAGCAGCCGTCTGGATGGGGGCACTGAAGCTTTCTTT. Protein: CASSRLDGGTEAFF.

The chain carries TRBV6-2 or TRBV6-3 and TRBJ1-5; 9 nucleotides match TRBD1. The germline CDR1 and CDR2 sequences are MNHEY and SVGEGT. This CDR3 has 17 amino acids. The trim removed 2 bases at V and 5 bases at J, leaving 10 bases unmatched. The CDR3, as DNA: TGTGCCAGCAGTTACCCCGGACAGGGGCTTCCCTATCAGCCCCAGCATTTT. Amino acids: CASSYPGQGLPYQPQHF.

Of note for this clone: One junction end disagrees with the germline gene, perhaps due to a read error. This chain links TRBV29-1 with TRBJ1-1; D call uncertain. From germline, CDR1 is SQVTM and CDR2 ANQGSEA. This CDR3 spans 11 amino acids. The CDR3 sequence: CSVGRNAEAFF. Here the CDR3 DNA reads TGCAGCGTTGGAAGGAACGCTGAAGCTTTCTTT.

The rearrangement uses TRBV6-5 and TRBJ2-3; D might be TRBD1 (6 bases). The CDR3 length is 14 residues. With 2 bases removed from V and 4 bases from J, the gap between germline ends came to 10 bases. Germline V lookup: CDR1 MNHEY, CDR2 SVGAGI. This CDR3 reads CASSYRGGADTQYF. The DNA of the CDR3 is TGTGCCAGCAGTTACCGTGGGGGCGCAGATACGCAGTATTTT.

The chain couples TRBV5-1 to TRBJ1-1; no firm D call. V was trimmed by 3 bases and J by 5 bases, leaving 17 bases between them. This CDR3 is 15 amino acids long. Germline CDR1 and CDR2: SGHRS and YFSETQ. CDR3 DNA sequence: TGCGCCAGCAGCTACCCCGGGCAGATCCAGACTGAAGCTTTCTTT. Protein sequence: CASSYPGQIQTEAFF.

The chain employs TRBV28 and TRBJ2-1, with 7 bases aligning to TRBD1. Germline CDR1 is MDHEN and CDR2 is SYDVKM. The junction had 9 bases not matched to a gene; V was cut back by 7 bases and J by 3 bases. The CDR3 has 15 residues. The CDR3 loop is CASNKRQGIYNEQFF. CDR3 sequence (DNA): TGTGCCAGCAATAAAAGACAGGGTATCTACAATGAGCAGTTCTTC. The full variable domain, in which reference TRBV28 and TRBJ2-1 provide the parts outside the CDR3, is DVKVTQSSRYLVKRTGEKVFLECVQDMDHENMFWYRQDPGLGLRLIYFSYDVKMKEKGDIPEGYSVSREKKERFSLILESASTNQTSMYLCASNKRQGIYNEQFFGPGTRLTVL.

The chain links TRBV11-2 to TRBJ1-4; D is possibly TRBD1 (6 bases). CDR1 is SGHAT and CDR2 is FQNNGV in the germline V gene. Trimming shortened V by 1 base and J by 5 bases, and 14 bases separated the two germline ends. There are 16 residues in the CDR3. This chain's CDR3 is CASSLGGLGGNEKLFF. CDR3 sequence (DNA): TGTGCCAGCAGCTTAGGGGGGCTAGGTGGGAATGAAAAACTGTTTTTT.

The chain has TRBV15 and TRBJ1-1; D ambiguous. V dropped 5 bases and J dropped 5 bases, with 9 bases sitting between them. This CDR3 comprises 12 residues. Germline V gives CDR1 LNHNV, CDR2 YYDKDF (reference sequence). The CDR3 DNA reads TGTGCCACCAGCTACCGAGGTACTGAAGCTTTCTTT. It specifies CATSYRGTEAFF.

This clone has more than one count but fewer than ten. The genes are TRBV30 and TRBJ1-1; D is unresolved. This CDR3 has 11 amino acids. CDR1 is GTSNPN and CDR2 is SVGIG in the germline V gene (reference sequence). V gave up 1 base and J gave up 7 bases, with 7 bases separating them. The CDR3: CAWSAGFEAFF. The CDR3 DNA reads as TGTGCCTGGAGTGCGGGTTTTGAAGCTTTCTTT.

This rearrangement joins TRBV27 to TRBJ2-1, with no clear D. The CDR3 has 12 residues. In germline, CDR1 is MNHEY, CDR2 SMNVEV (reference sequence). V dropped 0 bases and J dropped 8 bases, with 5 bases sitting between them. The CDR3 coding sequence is TGTGCCAGCAGTTTATCTGGGGATGAGCAGTTCTTC. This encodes CASSLSGDEQFF.

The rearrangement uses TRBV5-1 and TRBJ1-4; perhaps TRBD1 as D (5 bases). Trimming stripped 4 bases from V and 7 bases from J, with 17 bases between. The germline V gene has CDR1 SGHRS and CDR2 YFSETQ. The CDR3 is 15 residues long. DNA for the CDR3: TGCGCCAGCAGCGACGGGACCCTCAGTCGTGAAAAACTGTTTTTT. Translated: CASSDGTLSREKLFF.

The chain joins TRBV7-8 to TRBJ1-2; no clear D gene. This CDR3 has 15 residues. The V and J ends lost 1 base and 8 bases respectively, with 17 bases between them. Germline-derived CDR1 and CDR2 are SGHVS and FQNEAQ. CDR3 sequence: CASSLDGVTAGGYTF. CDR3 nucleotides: TGTGCCAGCAGCTTAGACGGAGTGACGGCGGGGGGCTACACCTTC.

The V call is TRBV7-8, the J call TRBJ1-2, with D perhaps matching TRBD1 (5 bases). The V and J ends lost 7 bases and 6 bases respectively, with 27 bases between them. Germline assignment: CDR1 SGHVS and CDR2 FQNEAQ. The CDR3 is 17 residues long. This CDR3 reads CASKKRGMGSPGDGYTF. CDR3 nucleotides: TGTGCCAGCAAGAAAAGGGGCATGGGAAGTCCGGGCGATGGCTACACCTTC.

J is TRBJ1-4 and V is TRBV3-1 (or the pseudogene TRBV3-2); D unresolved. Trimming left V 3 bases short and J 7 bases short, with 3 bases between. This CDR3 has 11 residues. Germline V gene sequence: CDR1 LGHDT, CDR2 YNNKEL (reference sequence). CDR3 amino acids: CASSQSEKLFF. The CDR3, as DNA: TGTGCCAGCAGCCAGAGTGAAAAACTGTTTTTT.

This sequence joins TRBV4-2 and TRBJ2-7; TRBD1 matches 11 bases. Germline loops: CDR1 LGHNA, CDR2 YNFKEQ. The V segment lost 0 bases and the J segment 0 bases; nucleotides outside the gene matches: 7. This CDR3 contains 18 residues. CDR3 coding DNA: TGTGCCAGCAGCCAAGATCGCTCCGGGACAGGGGGCTCCTACGAGCAGTACTTC. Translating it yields CASSQDRSGTGGSYEQYF.